Listed here are 20 T cell receptor beta chains from one sample, sequenced in a study of cytomegalovirus exposure and HLA in healthy donors. The PCR had 60 Vbeta and 13 Jbeta primers. TCRdb's table, derived via immunoSEQ multiplex PCR, lists solely in-frame clones and lacks some. In total, the table holds some 120,000 clones. Sequenced material: PBMCs. The source is a young man in good health and CMV-seronegative.

The chain joins TRBV18 to TRBJ2-5; D ambiguous. Trimming removed 6 bases from V and 3 bases from J, with 11 bases in between. Germline assignment: CDR1 KGHSH and CDR2 LQKENI. CDR3 length: 13 residues. The CDR3 spells CASSEMLEETQYF. In DNA, the CDR3 is TGTGCCAGCTCGGAGATGTTGGAAGAGACCCAGTACTTC. The entire variable domain, with the rest obtained from reference TRBV18 and TRBJ2-5, is as follows: NAGVMQNPRHLVRRRGQEARLRCSPMKGHSHVYWYRQLPEEGLKFMVYLQKENIIDESGMPKERFSAEFPKEGPSILRIQQVVRGDSAAYFCASSEMLEETQYFGPGTRLLVL.

The V gene is TRBV5-6, the J gene TRBJ1-1; 7 bases align to TRBD1. With V trimmed by 0 bases and J by 6 bases, 11 bases remained unmatched. Per the germline V gene, CDR1 is SGHDT and CDR2 is YYEEEE. The CDR3 loop spans 16 amino acids. As DNA, the CDR3 is TGTGCCAGCAGCTTGGAGGGGGCCACCCCTGTCGCTGAAGCTTTCTTT. Protein product: CASSLEGATPVAEAFF. Looking up the rest from reference TRBV5-6 and TRBJ1-1 gives the full variable domain: DAGVTQSPTHLIKTRGQQVTLRCSPKSGHDTVSWYQQALGQGPQFIFQYYEEEERQRGNFPDRFSGHQFPNYSSELNVNALLLGDSALYLCASSLEGATPVAEAFFGQGTRLTVV.

The rearrangement joins TRBV7-8 to TRBJ2-5; possibly TRBD2 for D (6 bases). This CDR3 has 15 residues. V was shortened by 5 bases and J by 5 bases, with 18 bases between the two germline ends. CDR1 and CDR2 from the germline V gene are SGHVS and FQNEAQ. In nucleotides, the CDR3 is TGTGCCAGCAGCCCAGCCCTAACAGCGGGTGAGACCCAGTACTTC. Translated: CASSPALTAGETQYF.

The rearrangement links TRBV2 to TRBJ1-5; 7 bases are a match to TRBD1. Germline CDR1 and CDR2: SNHLY and FYNNEI. The CDR3 spans 16 residues. Trimming took 3 bases from V and 3 from J; bases not matched to a gene: 8. CDR3 nucleotides: TGTGCCAGCAGTGAGGGTACAGGGGTCAACAATCAGCCCCAGCATTTT. Its translation: CASSEGTGVNNQPQHF. Filled out from reference TRBV2 and TRBJ1-5, the complete variable domain reads EPEVTQTPSHQVTQMGQEVILRCVPISNHLYFYWYRQILGQKVEFLVSFYNNEISEKSEIFDDQFSVERPDGSNFTLKIRSTKLEDSAMYFCASSEGTGVNNQPQHFGDGTRLSIL.

This chain connects TRBV5-4 to TRBJ1-4, with a tentative D call TRBD1 (5 bases). Germline values: CDR1 SGHNT, CDR2 YYREEE (reference sequence). V lost 7 bases to trimming and J lost 10 bases, with 11 bases between them. The CDR3 runs to 11 residues. As DNA, the CDR3 is TGTGCCAGCGGAAGGGGTCCAAAACTGTTTTTT. Translated: CASGRGPKLFF.

The V and J genes are TRBV27 and TRBJ1-2; D is unclear. Trimming removed 0 bases from V and 8 bases from J, with 13 bases in between. Germline CDR1 is MNHEY and CDR2 is SMNVEV (reference sequence). This CDR3 contains 14 residues. As DNA, the CDR3 is TGTGCCAGCAGTTTATCGATGGGCGGGTCCGGCTACACCTTC. Its translation is CASSLSMGGSGYTF.

The chain combines TRBV5-1 with TRBJ2-1; D call uncertain. CDR3 length: 11 residues. CDR1 is SGHRS and CDR2 is YFSETQ in the germline V gene. V was cut by 5 bases and J by 8 bases, with 8 bases left in between. The CDR3 nucleotides read TGCGCCAGCAGTCCAGGCGATGAGCAGTTCTTC. Translated: CASSPGDEQFF.

The chain links TRBV5-1 to TRBJ2-6; D is possibly TRBD1 (6 bases). This CDR3 region has 18 residues. The germline gives CDR1 SGHRS, CDR2 YFSETQ. With 6 bases removed from V and 0 bases from J, the gap between germline ends came to 19 bases. Here the CDR3 DNA reads TGCGCCAGCAATGGACAGTCGCTCTCTTTCTCTGGGGCCAACGTCCTGACTTTC. Amino acids: CASNGQSLSFSGANVLTF.

This chain links TRBV5-8 with TRBJ2-3, with a tentative D call TRBD2 (6 bases). The CDR3 has 14 residues. CDR1 and CDR2 from the germline V gene are SGHTS and YDEGEE. V lost 4 bases and J lost 2, with 11 bases in between. CDR3 sequence (DNA): TGTGCCAGCAGCGGGGACTCCAACACAGATACGCAGTATTTT. Residues: CASSGDSNTDTQYF.

J is TRBJ1-1 and V is TRBV19; unclear D gene. V lost 5 bases and J lost 10, with 20 bases in between. The V gene's germline CDR1 is LNHDA and CDR2 SQIVND (reference sequence). The CDR3 runs 14 residues. CDR3 DNA sequence: TGTGCCAGTAGTCTTCTCCGGGAGGCTCGGCGAGCTTTCTTT. It encodes CASSLLREARRAFF.

The V and J genes are TRBV6-5 and TRBJ1-1, with 9 bases aligning to TRBD1. Germline V CDR1 and CDR2: MNHEY, SVGAGI. The ends lost 0 bases at V and 6 bases at J; junction bases unmatched: 5. The CDR3 is made up of 15 amino acids. This CDR3 reads CASSYSGQGMAEAFF. The CDR3, as DNA: TGTGCCAGCAGTTACTCGGGACAGGGAATGGCTGAAGCTTTCTTT.

The J gene is TRBJ2-5, the V gene TRBV5-5; 9 nucleotides line up with TRBD1. CDR1 is SGHKS and CDR2 is YYEKEE in the germline V gene (reference sequence). The CDR3 loop spans 15 amino acids. The junction had 5 bases not matched to a gene; V was cut back by 2 bases and J by 3 bases. The DNA of the CDR3 is TGTGCCAGCAGCTTAAGGGACAGGGTAGAAGAGACCCAGTACTTC. This encodes CASSLRDRVEETQYF. Full variable domain (outside the CDR3, taken from reference TRBV5-5 and TRBJ2-5): DAGVTQSPTHLIKTRGQQVTLRCSPISGHKSVSWYQQVLGQGPQFIFQYYEKEERGRGNFPDRFSARQFPNYSSELNVNALLLGDSALYLCASSLRDRVEETQYFGPGTRLLVL.

This chain joins TRBV7-2 and TRBJ1-2, with 8 bases fitting TRBD1. Germline V gene sequence: CDR1 SGHTA, CDR2 FQGNSA. The junction had 4 bases not matched to a gene; V was cut back by 1 base and J by 6 bases. CDR3 size: 14 residues. CDR3 DNA: TGTGCCAGCAGCTTAGGGAGGGACAGGAATGGCTACACCTTC. The encoded protein is CASSLGRDRNGYTF. The full variable domain, its missing parts supplied by reference TRBV7-2 and TRBJ1-2, is GAGVSQSPSNKVTEKGKDVELRCDPISGHTALYWYRQSLGQGLEFLIYFQGNSAPDKSGLPSDRFSAERTGGSVSTLTIQRTQQEDSAVYLCASSLGRDRNGYTFGSGTRLTVV.

The V and J genes are TRBV18 and TRBJ2-2; D gene uncertain. The V gene's germline CDR1 is KGHSH and CDR2 LQKENI. This CDR3 is built from 13 residues. The germline V and J ends were trimmed by 3 bases and 3 bases, with 5 bases remaining between them. The CDR3 sequence: CASSPQDTGELFF. CDR3 nucleotide sequence: TGTGCCAGCTCACCTCAGGACACCGGGGAGCTGTTTTTT.

The chain carries TRBV9 and TRBJ2-7; 7 positions match TRBD1. The CDR3 is made up of 16 amino acids. The V and J ends lost 0 bases and 0 bases, in that order; junction bases with no gene match: 6. Germline CDR1 SGDLS, CDR2 YYNGEE. CDR3 nucleotide sequence: TGTGCCAGCAGCGTAGAAGGGACAGAACTCTCCTACGAGCAGTACTTC. Translation: CASSVEGTELSYEQYF.

The chain joins TRBV7-9 to TRBJ1-2; unclear D gene. This CDR3 is built from 12 residues. V was pared by 3 bases and J by 7 bases, with 9 bases between. Germline V CDR1 and CDR2: SEHNR, FQNEAQ (reference sequence). The chain's CDR3 is CASSFRSSGYTF. The CDR3 DNA reads as TGTGCCAGCAGCTTCCGATCCAGTGGCTACACCTTC.

The chain is built from TRBV2 and TRBJ2-1, with a weak D call TRBD2 (6 bases). The germline CDR1 and CDR2 sequences are SNHLY and FYNNEI. Deletions cut 3 bases from V and 4 bases from J, with 10 bases between. The CDR3 totals 14 residues. Here the CDR3 reads CASSELAEYNEQFF. CDR3 sequence (DNA): TGTGCCAGCAGTGAGTTAGCGGAGTACAATGAGCAGTTCTTC.

The chain combines TRBV6-1 with TRBJ2-7, with D possibly matching TRBD2 (6 bases). V shed 4 bases and J shed 3 bases, with 13 bases lying between them. The CDR3 spans 14 residues. The germline gives CDR1 MNHNS, CDR2 SASEGT. The CDR3 nucleotides are TGTGCCAGCAGTGTCGGGGGAGTATTCTACGAGCAGTACTTC. It yields the protein CASSVGGVFYEQYF.

The rearrangement links TRBV6-5 to TRBJ2-5; perhaps TRBD2 as D (6 bases). V gave up 5 bases and J gave up 3 bases, with 13 bases separating them. This CDR3 region has 14 residues. Germline V gene sequence: CDR1 MNHEY, CDR2 SVGAGI. The CDR3 loop is CASSPGTYEETQYF. In DNA, the CDR3 is TGTGCCAGCAGTCCCGGGACTTACGAAGAGACCCAGTACTTC.

The chain recombines TRBV1 with TRBJ1-1; the table's D call, TRBD1, was not checked against the DNA. TRBV1 counts as a pseudogene. The CDR3 contains 13 residues. The CDR3 sequence is CTSSQHKNTEAFF. The CDR3, as DNA: TGCACCAGCAGCCAACACAAGAACACTGAAGCTTTCTTT.